These 24 T cell receptor beta chains were all obtained from the same sample, sequenced in a study of cytomegalovirus exposure and HLA in healthy donors. PCR amplification relied on 60 Vbeta primers (plus 13 Jbeta primers). Repertoires were generated with immunoSEQ multiplex PCR, while TCRdb's copy carries only in-frame clones and drops some. The sample includes about 91,000 clones, 85% to 90% of them seen just once. The source material was PBMCs. The receptors derive from a man younger than 30 in good health and CMV-seronegative.

The rearrangement uses TRBV5-1 and TRBJ2-2, with TRBD2 as a possible D gene (5 bases). V was shortened by 6 bases and J by 4 bases, with 10 bases between the two germline ends. The CDR3 sequence is 13 residues long. Germline V gene sequence: CDR1 SGHRS, CDR2 YFSETQ. CDR3 loop: CASMPEVTGELFF. The CDR3 bases are TGCGCCAGCATGCCGGAGGTCACCGGGGAGCTGTTTTTT.

This clone was seen only once. This chain connects TRBV7-3 to TRBJ1-1, with D unresolved. The CDR3 has 15 amino acids. Trimming left V 5 bases short and J 5 bases short, with 18 bases between. Germline values: CDR1 SGHTA, CDR2 FQGTGA. CDR3 sequence (DNA): TGTGCCAGCAGCCCTGGCCCGATAACAGTGACTGAAGCTTTCTTT. It specifies CASSPGPITVTEAFF.

This chain connects TRBV11-2 to TRBJ2-7; the match to TRBD1 covers 8 bases. Germline V gene sequence: CDR1 SGHAT, CDR2 FQNNGV. Losses at the gene ends were 5 bases for V and 3 bases for J; bases not matched to a gene: 6. The CDR3 covers 14 residues. CDR3 in amino acids: CASSRRTGNYEQYF. DNA for the CDR3: TGTGCCAGCAGCCGTCGGACAGGGAACTACGAGCAGTACTTC.

This clone was observed once. This chain joins TRBV5-1 and TRBJ2-1; 12 bases line up with TRBD2. Germline assignment: CDR1 SGHRS and CDR2 YFSETQ. This CDR3 is built from 15 residues. With 1 base clipped from V and 12 bases from J, the junction kept 8 bases outside the gene matches. CDR3 region: CASSLILAGGSGQFF. In DNA form, the CDR3 reads TGCGCCAGCAGCTTGATCCTAGCGGGAGGGAGTGGGCAGTTCTTC. Supplemented by reference TRBV5-1 and TRBJ2-1, the full variable domain reads KAGVTQTPRYLIKTRGQQVTLSCSPISGHRSVSWYQQTPGQGLQFLFEYFSETQRNKGNFPGRFSGRQFSNSRSEMNVSTLELGDSALYLCASSLILAGGSGQFFGPGTRLTVL.

V usage is TRBV7-2 and J usage is TRBJ2-1, with TRBD2 matching 8 bases. With V trimmed by 4 bases and J by 2 bases, 4 bases remained unmatched. Germline assignment: CDR1 SGHTA and CDR2 FQGNSA. The CDR3 has 15 residues. The CDR3 nucleotides read TGTGCCAGCAGCTCCCGGGAGGGGGCCTACAATGAGCAGTTCTTC. The encoded protein is CASSSREGAYNEQFF. The full variable domain, in which reference TRBV7-2 and TRBJ2-1 provide the parts outside the CDR3, is GAGVSQSPSNKVTEKGKDVELRCDPISGHTALYWYRQSLGQGLEFLIYFQGNSAPDKSGLPSDRFSAERTGGSVSTLTIQRTQQEDSAVYLCASSSREGAYNEQFFGPGTRLTVL.

This chain uses TRBV5-4 with TRBJ1-2; 8 bases are a match to TRBD1. The V segment lost 1 base and the J segment 7 bases; nucleotides outside the gene matches: 9. Germline lookup yields CDR1 SGHNT and CDR2 YYREEE (reference sequence). The CDR3 runs 15 residues. This chain's CDR3 is CASSLPGTGRVGYTF. CDR3 sequence (DNA): TGTGCCAGCAGCTTGCCGGGGACAGGAAGGGTTGGCTACACCTTC. Drawing the rest from reference TRBV5-4 and TRBJ1-2, the complete variable domain is ETGVTQSPTHLIKTRGQQVTLRCSSQSGHNTVSWYQQALGQGPQFIFQYYREEENGRGNFPPRFSGLQFPNYSSELNVNALELDDSALYLCASSLPGTGRVGYTFGSGTRLTVV.

The chain recombines TRBV28 with TRBJ2-3, with 8 nucleotides matching TRBD1. This CDR3 contains 17 residues. Looked up from germline, CDR1 is MDHEN and CDR2 is SYDVKM. After removal of 6 bases from V and 2 bases from J, the junction contained 13 bases not matched to a gene. In DNA, the CDR3 is TGTGCCAGCAGCCTAGTTAAGGACAGGGCGCTCACAGATACGCAGTATTTT. Translating it yields CASSLVKDRALTDTQYF.

V gene TRBV7-9 combines with J gene TRBJ2-7; D possibly corresponds to TRBD1 (6 bases). The CDR3 has 13 residues. V was clipped by 5 bases and J by 5 bases, with 13 bases between them. Germline loops: CDR1 SEHNR, CDR2 FQNEAQ (reference sequence). This CDR3 reads CASSRTVGDEQYF. Here the CDR3 DNA reads TGTGCCAGCAGCAGGACAGTCGGCGACGAGCAGTACTTC.

The genes are TRBV7-9 and TRBJ1-4; 9 bases map to TRBD1. Germline-derived CDR1 and CDR2 are SEHNR and FQNEAQ (reference sequence). V lost 6 bases to trimming and J lost 5 bases; unmatched junction nucleotides: 4. This CDR3 has 14 amino acids. DNA of the CDR3: TGTGCCAGCAGGAGGACAGGGGCAAATGAAAAACTGTTTTTT. Translation gives CASRRTGANEKLFF.

The chain links TRBV27 to TRBJ2-3; 7 positions agree with TRBD2. CDR1 and CDR2 from the germline V gene are MNHEY and SMNVEV (reference sequence). The CDR3 covers 16 residues. V was pared by 7 bases and J by 5 bases, with 15 bases of the junction left unmatched. The CDR3 sequence: CASKRDGSKLLDTQYF. The DNA of the CDR3 is TGTGCCAGCAAGCGGGACGGGAGTAAGTTACTAGATACGCAGTATTTT.

The V and J genes are TRBV29-1 and TRBJ2-3, with D hard to call. V was pared by 2 bases and J by 0 bases, with 9 bases between. The CDR3 is 14 amino acids. Germline CDR1 and CDR2: SQVTM and ANQGSEA. CDR3 sequence reads: CSVERVQSTDTQYF. CDR3 nucleotides: TGCAGCGTTGAACGGGTACAAAGCACAGATACGCAGTATTTT.

This chain links TRBV28 with TRBJ2-7, with 7 bases identical to TRBD1. Trimming took 4 bases from V and 3 from J; bases not matched to a gene: 21. The CDR3 has 19 amino acids. CDR1 MDHEN and CDR2 SYDVKM come from the germline V gene. For the CDR3, the DNA is TGTGCCAGCAGTTCGGGAAAAATTACAGGGGCCTCAGAATACTACGAGCAGTACTTC. It translates to CASSSGKITGASEYYEQYF.

This chain connects TRBV7-6 to TRBJ1-5; 7 bases fit TRBD1. The CDR3 is 17 residues long. The V and J ends lost 9 bases and 0 bases, in that order; junction bases with no gene match: 14. Germline V CDR1 and CDR2: SGHVS, FNYEAQ. This CDR3 reads CARPKEQGRYSNQPQHF. In nucleotides, the CDR3 is TGTGCCAGACCTAAAGAACAGGGGCGCTATAGCAATCAGCCCCAGCATTTT.

This chain links TRBV28 with TRBJ2-2; D is ambiguous. Trimming took off 2 bases at V and 0 bases at J, with 10 bases between the two ends. CDR3 length: 16 residues. Germline V lookup: CDR1 MDHEN, CDR2 SYDVKM. In DNA, the CDR3 is TGTGCCAGCAGTTTAGAGCTTGCCTCGAACACCGGGGAGCTGTTTTTT. It codes for CASSLELASNTGELFF.

The chain uses TRBV5-1 and TRBJ1-4; possible D gene TRBD1, 6 bases. The CDR3 is 16 amino acids. CDR1 and CDR2 (germline): SGHRS, YFSETQ. Trimming cost V 0 bases and J 8 bases, with 17 bases left between them. CDR3 sequence reads: CASSLGPQGLGEKLFF. For the CDR3, the DNA is TGCGCCAGCAGCTTGGGTCCTCAGGGGCTAGGCGAAAAACTGTTTTTT.

The rearrangement links TRBV11-3 to TRBJ2-7, with TRBD1 matching over 7 bases. V lost 5 bases and J lost 2; bases outside the gene matches: 3. The CDR3 spans 13 residues. CDR1 is SGHNT, CDR2 YENEEA, per germline. As DNA, the CDR3 is TGTGCCAGCAGCCTCGGGACAGCCTACGAGCAGTACTTC. It codes for CASSLGTAYEQYF.

This chain connects TRBV18 to TRBJ2-5; a possible D gene is TRBD1 (5 bases). The J call may be wrong; the DNA end is better matched by TRBJ2-7. CDR1 KGHSH and CDR2 LQKENI come from the germline V gene. This CDR3 has 15 residues. The CDR3 loop is CASSPEQGKSYEQYF. The CDR3 DNA follows: TGTGCCAGCTCACCGGAGCAGGGTAAATCCTACGAGCAGTACTTC.

As for this clone: The germline gene is not matched at one end of the junction; a read error may be the cause. V usage is TRBV19 and J usage is TRBJ2-2, with 8 bases identical to TRBD1. There are 18 residues in the CDR3. Germline CDR1 is LNHDA and CDR2 is SQIVND (reference sequence). Here the CDR3 reads CASSLQDRDGDNNGELFF. The CDR3 coding sequence is TGTGCCAGTAGCTTACAGGACAGGGACGGGGATAACAACGGGGAGCTGTTTTTT. Based on the CDR3 plus reference TRBV19 and TRBJ2-2, the full variable domain is DGGITQSPKYLFRKEGQNVTLSCEQNLNHDAMYWYRQDPGQGLRLIYYSQIVNDFQKGDIAEGYSVSREKKESFPLTVTSAQKNPTAFYLCASSLQDRDGDNNGELFFGEGSRLTVL.

The table lists this clone with a few counts. An end of the junction does not agree with germline; a read error may underlie this. The chain couples TRBV7-9 to TRBJ2-7; maybe TRBD1 (5 bases). There are 12 residues in the CDR3. Germline CDR1 and CDR2: SEHNR and FQNEAQ (reference sequence). Here the CDR3 DNA reads TGTTCCAGCAACGACAGAAACTACGAGCAGTACTTC. Translating gives CSSNDRNYEQYF.

The gene calls are TRBV4-2 and TRBJ2-7; a weak D match, TRBD2 (6 bases). The CDR3 extends over 14 amino acids. The germline CDR1 and CDR2 sequences are LGHNA and YNFKEQ. Trimming pared 5 bases from V and 6 bases from J, leaving 17 bases between. CDR3 in DNA: TGTGCCAGCAGCGGCCCGGGAGATGCGGTCGAGCAGTACTTC. This translates into CASSGPGDAVEQYF.

The CDR3 nucleotides are TGTGCCAGCAGTTACTTGCTAGCGGGAGTCGATGAGCAGTTCTTC. It specifies CASSYLLAGVDEQFF. The rearrangement uses TRBV6-6 and TRBJ2-1; 10 bases align to TRBD2. The germline V gene has CDR1 MNHNY and CDR2 SVGAGI (reference sequence). With V trimmed by 1 base and J by 8 bases, 5 bases remained unmatched. The CDR3 has 15 amino acids.

CDR3 nucleotide sequence: TGTGCCAGCAGCTTAATGCTAGCGGGAAAACATACGCAGTATTTT. This gives the protein CASSLMLAGKHTQYF. The chain recombines TRBV13 with TRBJ2-3; 9 bases are a match to TRBD2. CDR3 length: 15 residues. Germline V gene sequence: CDR1 PRHDT, CDR2 FYEKMQ (reference sequence). With V trimmed by 2 bases and J by 7 bases, 7 bases remained unmatched.

This clone was recorded only once. The chain has TRBV7-8 and TRBJ2-3; 7 nucleotides line up with TRBD1. After removal of 5 bases from V and 0 bases from J, the junction contained 11 bases not matched to a gene. CDR1 and CDR2 (germline): SGHVS, FQNEAQ. The CDR3 spans 17 residues. Here the CDR3 reads CASSATDRALSTDTQYF. The CDR3 bases are TGTGCCAGCAGCGCCACTGACAGGGCCCTTAGCACAGATACGCAGTATTTT.

V usage is TRBV4-3 and J usage is TRBJ1-1, with D unresolved. Germline V gene lookup returns CDR1 LGHNA and CDR2 YSLEER. This CDR3 comprises 16 residues. The V and J ends lost 0 bases and 4 bases respectively, with 15 bases between them. CDR3 sequence (DNA): TGCGCCAGCAGCCAAGATGTCCAGTCCGGGGTCACTGAAGCTTTCTTT. Translating gives CASSQDVQSGVTEAFF.